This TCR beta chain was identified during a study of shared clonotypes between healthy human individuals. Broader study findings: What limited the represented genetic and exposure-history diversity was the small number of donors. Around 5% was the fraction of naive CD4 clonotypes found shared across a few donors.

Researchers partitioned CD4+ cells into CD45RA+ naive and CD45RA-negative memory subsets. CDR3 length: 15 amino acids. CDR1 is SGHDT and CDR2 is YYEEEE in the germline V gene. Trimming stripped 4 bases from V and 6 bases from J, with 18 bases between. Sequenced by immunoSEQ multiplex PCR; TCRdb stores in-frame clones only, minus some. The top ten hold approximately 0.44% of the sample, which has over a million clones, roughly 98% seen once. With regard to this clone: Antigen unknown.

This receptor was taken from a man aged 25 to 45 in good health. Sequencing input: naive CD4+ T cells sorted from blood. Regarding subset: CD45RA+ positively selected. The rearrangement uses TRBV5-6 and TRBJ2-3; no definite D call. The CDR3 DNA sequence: TGTGCCAGCAGCGAGTCGGTGTTCATAAGGGATACGCAGTATTTT. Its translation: CASSESVFIRDTQYF.